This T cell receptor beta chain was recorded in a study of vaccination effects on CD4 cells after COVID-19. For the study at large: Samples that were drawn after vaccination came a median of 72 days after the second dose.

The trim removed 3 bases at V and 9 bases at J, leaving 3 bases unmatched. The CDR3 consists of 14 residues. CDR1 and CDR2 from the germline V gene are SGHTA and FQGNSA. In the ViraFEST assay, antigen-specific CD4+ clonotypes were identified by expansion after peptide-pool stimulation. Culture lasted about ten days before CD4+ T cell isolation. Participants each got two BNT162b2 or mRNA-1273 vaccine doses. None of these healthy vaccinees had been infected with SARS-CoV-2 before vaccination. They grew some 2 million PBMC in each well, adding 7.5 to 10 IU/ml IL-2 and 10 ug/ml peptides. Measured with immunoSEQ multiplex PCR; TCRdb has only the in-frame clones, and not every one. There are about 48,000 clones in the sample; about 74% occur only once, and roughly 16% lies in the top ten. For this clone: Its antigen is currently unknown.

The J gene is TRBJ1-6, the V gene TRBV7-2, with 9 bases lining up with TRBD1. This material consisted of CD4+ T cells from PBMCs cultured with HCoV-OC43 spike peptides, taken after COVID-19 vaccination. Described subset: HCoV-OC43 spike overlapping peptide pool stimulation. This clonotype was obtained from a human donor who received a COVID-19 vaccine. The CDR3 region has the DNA TGTGCCAGCAGCTTGGGACAGGGCTCTTCACCCCTCCACTTT. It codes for CASSLGQGSSPLHF.